This T cell receptor beta chain was identified during a study of blood T cell repertoires in COVID-19. Study-wide context: Samples came from the United States, Italy and Spain, spanning acute and convalescent COVID-19. T cells, B-cell-depleted T cells, or PBMCs provided the cDNA or gDNA that served as material.

The CDR3 runs to 15 residues. Trimming pared 2 bases from V and 7 bases from J, leaving 15 bases between. Germline values: CDR1 KGHSH, CDR2 LQKENI. Study processing details: Amplification of reference gene primers was used by the study to estimate nucleated cell counts. The protocol was immunoSEQ multiplex PCR, while the TCRdb copy is restricted to in-frame clones and leaves out a portion. The DNA gave D and trimming, while V, J and clone size come from that table. Of about 220,000 clones in the sample, about 85% were seen once. This sequence joins TRBV18 and TRBJ2-1, with a tentative D call TRBD2 (5 bases). This TCR came from a man aged 25-45 years with active or convalescent COVID-19. Material: peripheral blood. CDR3 protein: CASSPVSPSGNEQFF. In DNA, the CDR3 is TGTGCCAGCTCACCAGTCTCCCCCTCGGGGAATGAGCAGTTCTTC.